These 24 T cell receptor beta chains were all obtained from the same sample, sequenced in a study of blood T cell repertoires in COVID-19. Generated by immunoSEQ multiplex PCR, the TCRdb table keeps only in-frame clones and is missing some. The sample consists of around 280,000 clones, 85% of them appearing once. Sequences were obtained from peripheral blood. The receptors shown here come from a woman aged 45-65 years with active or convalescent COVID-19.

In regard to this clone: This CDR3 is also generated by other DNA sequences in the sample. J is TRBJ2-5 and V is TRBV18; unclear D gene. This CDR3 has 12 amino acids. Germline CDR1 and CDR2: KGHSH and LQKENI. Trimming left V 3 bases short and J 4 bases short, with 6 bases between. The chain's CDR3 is CASSPSGETQYF. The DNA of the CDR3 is TGTGCCAGCTCACCCTCGGGAGAGACCCAGTACTTC.

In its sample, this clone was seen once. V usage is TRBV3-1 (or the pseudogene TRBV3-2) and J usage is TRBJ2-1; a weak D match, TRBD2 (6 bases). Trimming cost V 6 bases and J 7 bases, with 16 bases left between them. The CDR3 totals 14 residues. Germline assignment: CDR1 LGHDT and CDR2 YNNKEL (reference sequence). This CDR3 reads CASRPILASNEQFF. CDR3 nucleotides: TGTGCCAGCAGACCCATACTAGCTTCGAATGAGCAGTTCTTC.

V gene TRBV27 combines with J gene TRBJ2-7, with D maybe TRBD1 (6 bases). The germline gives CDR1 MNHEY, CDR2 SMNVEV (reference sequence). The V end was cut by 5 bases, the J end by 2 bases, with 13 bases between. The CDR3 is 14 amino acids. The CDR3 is CASSMREGAYEQYF. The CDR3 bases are TGTGCCAGCAGTATGCGAGAGGGGGCCTACGAGCAGTACTTC.

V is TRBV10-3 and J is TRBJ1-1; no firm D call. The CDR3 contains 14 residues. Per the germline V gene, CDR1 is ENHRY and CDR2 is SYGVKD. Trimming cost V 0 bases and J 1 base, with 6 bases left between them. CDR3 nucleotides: TGTGCCATCAGTGAGTCCGCAGAGAACACTGAAGCTTTCTTT. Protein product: CAISESAENTEAFF.

The CDR3 region has the DNA TGCAGCGCAGAGGGACAGTTGAACACTGAAGCTTTCTTT. This sequence encodes CSAEGQLNTEAFF. V gene TRBV29-1 combines with J gene TRBJ1-1; the match to TRBD1 covers 7 bases. V lost 7 bases to trimming and J lost 0 bases; unmatched junction nucleotides: 5. The germline gives CDR1 SQVTM, CDR2 ANQGSEA. CDR3 length: 13 residues.

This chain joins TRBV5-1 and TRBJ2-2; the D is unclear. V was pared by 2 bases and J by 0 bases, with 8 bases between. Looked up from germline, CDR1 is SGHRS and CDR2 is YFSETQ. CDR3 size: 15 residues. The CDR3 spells CASSLTASNTGELFF. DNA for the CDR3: TGCGCCAGCAGCTTAACAGCCTCGAACACCGGGGAGCTGTTTTTT.

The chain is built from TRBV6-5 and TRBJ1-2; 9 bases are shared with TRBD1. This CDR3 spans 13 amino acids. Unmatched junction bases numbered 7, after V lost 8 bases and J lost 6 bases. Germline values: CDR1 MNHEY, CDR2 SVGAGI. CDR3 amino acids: CASATGQGDGYTF. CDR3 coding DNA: TGTGCCAGCGCTACGGGACAGGGTGATGGCTACACCTTC.

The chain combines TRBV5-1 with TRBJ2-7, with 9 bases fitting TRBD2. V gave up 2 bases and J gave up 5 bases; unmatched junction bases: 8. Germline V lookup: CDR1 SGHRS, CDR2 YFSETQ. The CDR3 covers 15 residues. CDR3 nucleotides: TGCGCCAGCAGCTTTGGATTAGCGGGAGTGGACGAGCAGTACTTC. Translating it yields CASSFGLAGVDEQYF.

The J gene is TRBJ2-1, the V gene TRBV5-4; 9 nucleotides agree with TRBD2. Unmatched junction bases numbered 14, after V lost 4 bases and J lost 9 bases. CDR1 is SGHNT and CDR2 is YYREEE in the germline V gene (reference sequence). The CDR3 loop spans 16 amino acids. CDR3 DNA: TGTGCCAGCAGCCCTCCAGCGGCTAGCGGGACCGTTGAGCAGTTCTTC. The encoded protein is CASSPPAASGTVEQFF.

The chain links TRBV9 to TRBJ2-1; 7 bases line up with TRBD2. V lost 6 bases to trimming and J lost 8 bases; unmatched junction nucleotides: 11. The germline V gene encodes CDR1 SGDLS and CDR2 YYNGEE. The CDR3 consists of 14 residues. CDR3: CASNLGGRLDEQFF. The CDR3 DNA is TGTGCCAGCAACCTGGGAGGGCGCCTCGATGAGCAGTTCTTC.

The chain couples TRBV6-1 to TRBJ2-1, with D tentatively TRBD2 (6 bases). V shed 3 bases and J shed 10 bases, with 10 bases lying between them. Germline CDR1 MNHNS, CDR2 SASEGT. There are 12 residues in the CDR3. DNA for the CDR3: TGTGCCAGCAGTGAGGAGGGATACGAGCAGTTCTTC. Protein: CASSEEGYEQFF.

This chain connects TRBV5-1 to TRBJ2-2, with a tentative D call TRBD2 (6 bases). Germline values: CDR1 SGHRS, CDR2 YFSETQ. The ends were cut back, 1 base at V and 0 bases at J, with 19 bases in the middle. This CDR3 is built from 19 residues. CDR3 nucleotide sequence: TGCGCCAGCAGCTTGAAACCTGGAGGGAGACCGGCGAACACCGGGGAGCTGTTTTTT. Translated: CASSLKPGGRPANTGELFF. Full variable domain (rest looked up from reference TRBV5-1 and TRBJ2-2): KAGVTQTPRYLIKTRGQQVTLSCSPISGHRSVSWYQQTPGQGLQFLFEYFSETQRNKGNFPGRFSGRQFSNSRSEMNVSTLELGDSALYLCASSLKPGGRPANTGELFFGEGSRLTVL.

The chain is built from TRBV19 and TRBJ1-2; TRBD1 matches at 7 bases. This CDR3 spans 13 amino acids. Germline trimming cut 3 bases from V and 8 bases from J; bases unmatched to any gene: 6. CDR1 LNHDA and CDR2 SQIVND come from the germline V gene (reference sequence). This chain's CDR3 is CASSIHQGGGYTF. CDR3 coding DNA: TGTGCCAGTAGTATCCATCAGGGGGGCGGCTACACCTTC.

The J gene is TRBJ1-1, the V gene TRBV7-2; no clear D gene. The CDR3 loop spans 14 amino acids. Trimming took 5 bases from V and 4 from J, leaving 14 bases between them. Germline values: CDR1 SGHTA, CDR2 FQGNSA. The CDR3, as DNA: TGTGCCAGCAGCCCGAGGACGGGGTCCACTGAAGCTTTCTTT. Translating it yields CASSPRTGSTEAFF.

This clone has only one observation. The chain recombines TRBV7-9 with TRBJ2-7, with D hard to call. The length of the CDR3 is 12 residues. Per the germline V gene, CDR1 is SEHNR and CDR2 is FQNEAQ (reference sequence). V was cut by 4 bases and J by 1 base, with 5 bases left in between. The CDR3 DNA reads TGTGCCAGCAGCTCGACTTCCTACGAGCAGTACTTC. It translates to CASSSTSYEQYF.

CDR3 bases: TGTGCCAGCAGTTACAATCAGGGATCCCTTTATGGCTACACCTTC. It specifies CASSYNQGSLYGYTF. This rearrangement joins TRBV6-5 to TRBJ1-2; tentatively, D is TRBD1 (5 bases). With 2 bases removed from V and 5 bases from J, the gap between germline ends came to 15 bases. CDR1 and CDR2 (germline): MNHEY, SVGAGI. The CDR3 runs 15 residues.

CDR3 coding DNA: TGTGCCAGCAGTGCCGGGACAGGGAGTGAGCAGTTCTTC. Its translation is CASSAGTGSEQFF. J is TRBJ2-1 and V is TRBV27; 9 bases match TRBD1. The CDR3 has 13 residues. After removal of 5 bases from V and 9 bases from J, the junction contained 5 bases not matched to a gene. Germline V gene data show CDR1 as MNHEY and CDR2 as SMNVEV (reference sequence).

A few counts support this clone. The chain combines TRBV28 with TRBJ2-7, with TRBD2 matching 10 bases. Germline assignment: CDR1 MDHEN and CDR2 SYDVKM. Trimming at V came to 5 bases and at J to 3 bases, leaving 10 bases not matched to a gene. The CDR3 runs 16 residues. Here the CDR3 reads CASSPPSAGGLYEQYF. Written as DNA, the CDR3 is TGTGCCAGCAGTCCCCCTTCAGCGGGAGGGCTCTACGAGCAGTACTTC.

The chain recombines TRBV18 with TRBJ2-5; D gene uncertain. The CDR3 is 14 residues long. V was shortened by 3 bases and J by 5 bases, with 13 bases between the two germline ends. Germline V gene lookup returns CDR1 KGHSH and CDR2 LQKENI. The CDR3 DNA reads TGTGCCAGCTCACCTCTAGAAACATATGAGACCCAGTACTTC. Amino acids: CASSPLETYETQYF.

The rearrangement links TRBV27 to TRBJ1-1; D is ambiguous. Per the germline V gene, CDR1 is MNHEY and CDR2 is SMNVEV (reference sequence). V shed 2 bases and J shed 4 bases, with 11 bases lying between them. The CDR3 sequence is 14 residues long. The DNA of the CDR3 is TGTGCCAGCAGTTTAAAGGGAGTTGGCACTGAAGCTTTCTTT. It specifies CASSLKGVGTEAFF.

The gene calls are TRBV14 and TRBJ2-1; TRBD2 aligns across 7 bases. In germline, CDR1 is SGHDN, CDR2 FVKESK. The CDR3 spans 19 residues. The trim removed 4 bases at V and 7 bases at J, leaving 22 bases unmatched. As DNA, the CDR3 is TGTGCCAGCAGCCGGAACAGAATCAGTCGGGAGGAACCGAGAAATGAGCAGTTCTTC. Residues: CASSRNRISREEPRNEQFF.

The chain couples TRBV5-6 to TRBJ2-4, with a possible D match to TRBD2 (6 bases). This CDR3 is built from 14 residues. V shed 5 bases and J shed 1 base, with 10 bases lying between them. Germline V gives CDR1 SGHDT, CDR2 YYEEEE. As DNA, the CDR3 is TGTGCCAGCAGTGGGGGACTGGCCAAAAACATTCAGTACTTC. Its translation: CASSGGLAKNIQYF.

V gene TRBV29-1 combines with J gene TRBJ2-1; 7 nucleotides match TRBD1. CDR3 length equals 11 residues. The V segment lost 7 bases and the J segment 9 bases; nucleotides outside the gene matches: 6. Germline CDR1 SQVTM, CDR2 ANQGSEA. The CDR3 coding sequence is TGCAGCGCCCGAGACAGGGCTGAGCAGTTCTTC. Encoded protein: CSARDRAEQFF.

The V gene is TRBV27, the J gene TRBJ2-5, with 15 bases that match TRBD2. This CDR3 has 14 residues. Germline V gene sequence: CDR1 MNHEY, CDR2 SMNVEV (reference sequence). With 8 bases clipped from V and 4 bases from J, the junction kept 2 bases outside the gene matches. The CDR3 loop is CASAGLAGGETQYF. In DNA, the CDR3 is TGTGCCAGCGCGGGACTAGCGGGAGGAGAGACCCAGTACTTC.